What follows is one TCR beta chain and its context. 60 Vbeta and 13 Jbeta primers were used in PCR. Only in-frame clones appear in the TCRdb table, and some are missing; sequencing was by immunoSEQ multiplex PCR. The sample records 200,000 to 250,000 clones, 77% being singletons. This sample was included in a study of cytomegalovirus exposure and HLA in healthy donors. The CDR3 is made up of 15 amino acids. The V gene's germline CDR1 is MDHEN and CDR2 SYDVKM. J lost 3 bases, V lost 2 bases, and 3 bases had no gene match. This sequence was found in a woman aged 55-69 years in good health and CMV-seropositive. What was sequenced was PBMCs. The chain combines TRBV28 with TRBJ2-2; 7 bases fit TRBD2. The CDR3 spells CASSLGAGYTGELFF. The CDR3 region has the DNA TGTGCCAGCAGTTTAGGAGCGGGGTACACCGGGGAGCTGTTTTTT. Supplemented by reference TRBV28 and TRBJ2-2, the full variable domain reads DVKVTQSSRYLVKRTGEKVFLECVQDMDHENMFWYRQDPGLGLRLIYFSYDVKMKEKGDIPEGYSVSREKKERFSLILESASTNQTSMYLCASSLGAGYTGELFFGEGSRLTVL.